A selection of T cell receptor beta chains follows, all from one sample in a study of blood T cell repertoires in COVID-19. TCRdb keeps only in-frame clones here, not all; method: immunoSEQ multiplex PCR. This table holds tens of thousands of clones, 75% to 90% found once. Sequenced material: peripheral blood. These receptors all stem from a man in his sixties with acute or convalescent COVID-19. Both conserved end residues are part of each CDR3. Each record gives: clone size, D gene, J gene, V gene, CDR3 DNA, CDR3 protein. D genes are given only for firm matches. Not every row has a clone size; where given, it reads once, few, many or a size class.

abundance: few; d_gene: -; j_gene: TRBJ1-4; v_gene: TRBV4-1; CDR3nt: TGCGCCAGCAGCCAAGTGAGGCAGTCCAATGAAAAACTGTTTTTT; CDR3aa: CASSQVRQSNEKLFF
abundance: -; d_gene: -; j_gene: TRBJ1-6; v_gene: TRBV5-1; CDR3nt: TGCGCCAGCAGCCCCTATCCGAAGTCCCCATCTAATTCACCCCTCCACTTT; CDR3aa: CASSPYPKSPSNSPLHF
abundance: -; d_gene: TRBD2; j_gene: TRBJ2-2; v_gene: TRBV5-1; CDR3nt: TGCGCCAGCAGCTTGGAAAGCGGGAGATTCGGGGAGCTGTTTTTT; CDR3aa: CASSLESGRFGELFF
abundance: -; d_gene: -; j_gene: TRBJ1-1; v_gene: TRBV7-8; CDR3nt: TGTGCCAGCAGCTTCGGGGTCAGGACCACTGAAGCTTTCTTT; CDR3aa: CASSFGVRTTEAFF
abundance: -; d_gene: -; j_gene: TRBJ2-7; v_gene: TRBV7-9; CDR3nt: TGTGCCAGCAGCCCCACGTCCTTTGGACAGCCCTACGAGCAGTACTTC; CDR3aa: CASSPTSFGQPYEQYF
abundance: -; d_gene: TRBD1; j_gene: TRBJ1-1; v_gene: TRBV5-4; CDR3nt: TGTGCCAGCAGTTTCCTTATAGGGACAGGACGCACTGAAGCTTTCTTT; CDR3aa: CASSFLIGTGRTEAFF
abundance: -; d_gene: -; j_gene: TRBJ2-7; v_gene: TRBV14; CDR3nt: TGTGCCAGCAGCCAAGTTTACGGGGGAGGCGAGCAGTACTTC; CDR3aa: CASSQVYGGGEQYF
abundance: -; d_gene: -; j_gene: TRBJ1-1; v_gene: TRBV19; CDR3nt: TGTGTCGCCGGACATCCGAGGACTGAAGCTTTCTTT; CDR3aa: CVAGHPRTEAFF
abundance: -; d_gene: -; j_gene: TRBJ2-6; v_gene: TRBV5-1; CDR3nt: TGCGCCAGCAGCTTAACAGGGTCTGGGGCCAACGTCCTGACTTTC; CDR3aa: CASSLTGSGANVLTF
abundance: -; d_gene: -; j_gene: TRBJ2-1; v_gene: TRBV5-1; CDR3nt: TGCGCCAGCAGCCCTGTAGTACTAGGGTCCCTTCTGTTCTTC; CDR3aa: CASSPVVLGSLLFF
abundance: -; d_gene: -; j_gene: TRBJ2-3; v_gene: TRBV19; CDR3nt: TGTGCCAGTAGTATATTTCCTACGGGGATTAGCACAGATACGCAGTATTTT; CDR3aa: CASSIFPTGISTDTQYF
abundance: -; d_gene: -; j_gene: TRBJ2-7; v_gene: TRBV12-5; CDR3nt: TGTGCTAGTGGTTTGGTACGAGGGTACGAGCAGTACTTC; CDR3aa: CASGLVRGYEQYF
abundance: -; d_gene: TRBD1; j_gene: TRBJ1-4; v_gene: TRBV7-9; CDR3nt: TGTGCCAGCAGCATCACCCAGGGGGCAGCTAATGAAAAACTGTTTTTT; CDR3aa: CASSITQGAANEKLFF
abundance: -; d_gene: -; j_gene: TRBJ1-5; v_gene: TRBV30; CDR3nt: TGTGCCTGGGGAACCGGGACAATCAATCAGCCCCAGCATTTT; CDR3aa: CAWGTGTINQPQHF
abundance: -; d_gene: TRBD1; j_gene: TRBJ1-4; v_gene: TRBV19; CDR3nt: TGTGCCAGCACTACAGGGGCGGAACTGTTTTTT; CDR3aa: CASTTGAELFF
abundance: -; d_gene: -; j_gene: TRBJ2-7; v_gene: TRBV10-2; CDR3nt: TGCGCCAGCAAAGACGCAGGACTAATCTACGAGCAGTACTTC; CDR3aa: CASKDAGLIYEQYF
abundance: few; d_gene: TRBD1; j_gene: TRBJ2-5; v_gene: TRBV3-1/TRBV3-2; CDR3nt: TGTGCCAGCAGCCTTTCGGGACAGGGGGTTCAAGAGACCCAGTACTTC; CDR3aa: CASSLSGQGVQETQYF
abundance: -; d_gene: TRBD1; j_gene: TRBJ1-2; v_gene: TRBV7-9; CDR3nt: TGTGCCAGCAGCTTGGGACAGAGTTATGGCTACACCTTC; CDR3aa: CASSLGQSYGYTF
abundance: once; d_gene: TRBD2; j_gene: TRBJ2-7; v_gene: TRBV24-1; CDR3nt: TGTGCCACCAGTGATTTGAGGGCGGGAGGGCCGAAGGATGGCGAGCAGTACTTC; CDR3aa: CATSDLRAGGPKDGEQYF
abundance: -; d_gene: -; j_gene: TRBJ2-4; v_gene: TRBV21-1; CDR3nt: TGTGCCAGCAGCTTCGTCACGGAGGGGACCTCAGCCAAAAACATTCAGTACTTC; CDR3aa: CASSFVTEGTSAKNIQYF
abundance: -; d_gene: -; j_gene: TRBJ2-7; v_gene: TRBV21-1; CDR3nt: TGTGCCAGCAGCCCGCAAAAAGGGACAGGGGGGCCCTACGAGCAGTACTTC; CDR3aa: CASSPQKGTGGPYEQYF
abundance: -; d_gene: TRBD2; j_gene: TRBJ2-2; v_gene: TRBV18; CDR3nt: TGTGCCAGCTCACCGCCCACGGGACTATCGAATCCCGGGGAGCTGTTTTTT; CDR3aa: CASSPPTGLSNPGELFF
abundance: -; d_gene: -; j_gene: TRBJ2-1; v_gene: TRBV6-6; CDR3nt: TGTGCCAGCAGTTACCCACCCCAGACAGCTAGCGATGAGCAGTTCTTC; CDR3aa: CASSYPPQTASDEQFF
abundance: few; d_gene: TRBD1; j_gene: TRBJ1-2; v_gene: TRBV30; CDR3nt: TGTGCCTGGAGTGTATGGGCCGGGACAGGGGGCAAGGATGGCTACACCTTC; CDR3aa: CAWSVWAGTGGKDGYTF
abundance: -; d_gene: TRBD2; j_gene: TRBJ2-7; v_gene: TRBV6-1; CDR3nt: TGTGCCAGCAGTGAGGGAGCGGGGGGCCACGAAGAGCAGTACTTC; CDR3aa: CASSEGAGGHEEQYF